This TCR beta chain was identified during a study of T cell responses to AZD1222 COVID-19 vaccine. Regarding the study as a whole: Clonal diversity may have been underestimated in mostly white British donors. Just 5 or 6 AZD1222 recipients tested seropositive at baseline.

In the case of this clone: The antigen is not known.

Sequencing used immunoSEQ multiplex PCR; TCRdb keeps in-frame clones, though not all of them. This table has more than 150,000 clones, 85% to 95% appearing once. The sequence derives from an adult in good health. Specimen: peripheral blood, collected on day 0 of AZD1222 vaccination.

The CDR3 bases are TGTGCCAGCAGTTTCTTAATACGGCGAGGACAGGGGTATGGCTACACCTTC. It codes for CASSFLIRRGQGYGYTF. The rearrangement links TRBV27 to TRBJ1-2; 9 nucleotides line up with TRBD1. This CDR3 spans 17 amino acids. V gave up 3 bases and J gave up 5 bases; unmatched junction bases: 13. In germline, CDR1 is MNHEY, CDR2 SMNVEV (reference sequence).